Listed here is a single T cell receptor beta chain. With random hexamers, roughly 0.5 to 1 ug RNA was reverse transcribed. TCRdb independently ran MiXCR on the immunoSEQ multiplex PCR reads; one entry per CDR3 protein. The sample contains approximately 210,000 distinct CDR3 sequences, 95% of which appear only once. Looked up from germline, CDR1 is SGHTA and CDR2 is FQGTGA. The CDR3 totals 14 residues. The ends were cut back, 0 bases at V and 2 bases at J, with 6 bases in the middle. This specimen belongs to a study of CD8 T cells in Susac syndrome. The chain joins TRBV7-3 to TRBJ2-3; D unclear. The source is a human donor with multiple sclerosis. Sequenced: CD4+ T cells from PBMCs. CDR3 protein: CASSLTGHTDTQYF. The CDR3 bases are TGTGCCAGCAGCTTAACGGGCCACACAGATACGCAGTATTTT. The variable domain in full, with the rest retrieved from reference TRBV7-3 and TRBJ2-3, is GAGVSQTPSNKVTEKGKYVELRCDPISGHTALYWYRQSLGQGPEFLIYFQGTGAADDSGLPNDRFFAVRPEGSVSTLKIQRTERGDSAVYLCASSLTGHTDTQYFGPGTRLTVL.